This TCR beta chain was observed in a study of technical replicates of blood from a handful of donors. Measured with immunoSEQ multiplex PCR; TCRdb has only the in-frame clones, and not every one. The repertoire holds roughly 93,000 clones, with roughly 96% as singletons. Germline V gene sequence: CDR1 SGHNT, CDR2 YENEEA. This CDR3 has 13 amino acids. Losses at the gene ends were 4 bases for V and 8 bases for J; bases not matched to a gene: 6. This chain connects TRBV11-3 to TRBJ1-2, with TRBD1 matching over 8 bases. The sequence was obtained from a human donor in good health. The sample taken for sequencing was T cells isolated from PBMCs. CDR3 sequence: CASSSRDRRGYTF. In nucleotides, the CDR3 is TGTGCCAGCAGCTCTAGGGACAGGCGAGGCTACACCTTC.